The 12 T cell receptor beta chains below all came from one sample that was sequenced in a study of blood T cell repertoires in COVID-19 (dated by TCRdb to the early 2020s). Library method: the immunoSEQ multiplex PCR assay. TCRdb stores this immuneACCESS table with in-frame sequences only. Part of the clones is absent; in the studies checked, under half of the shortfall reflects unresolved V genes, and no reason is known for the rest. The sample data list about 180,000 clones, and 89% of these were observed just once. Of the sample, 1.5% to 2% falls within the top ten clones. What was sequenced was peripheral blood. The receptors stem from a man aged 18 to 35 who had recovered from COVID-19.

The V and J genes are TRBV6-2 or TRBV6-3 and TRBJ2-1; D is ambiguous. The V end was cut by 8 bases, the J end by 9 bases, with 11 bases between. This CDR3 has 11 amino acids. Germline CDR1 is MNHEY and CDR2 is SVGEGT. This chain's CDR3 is CASRRNLEQFF. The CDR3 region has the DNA TGTGCCAGCCGCCGTAATCTTGAGCAGTTCTTC.

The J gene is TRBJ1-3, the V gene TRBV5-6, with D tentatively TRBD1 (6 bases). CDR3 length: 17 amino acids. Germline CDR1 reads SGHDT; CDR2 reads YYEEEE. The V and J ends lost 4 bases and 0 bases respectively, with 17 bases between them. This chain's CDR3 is CASSPGHVSFSGNTIYF. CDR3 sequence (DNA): TGTGCCAGCAGCCCGGGACATGTCTCCTTCTCTGGAAACACCATATATTTT.

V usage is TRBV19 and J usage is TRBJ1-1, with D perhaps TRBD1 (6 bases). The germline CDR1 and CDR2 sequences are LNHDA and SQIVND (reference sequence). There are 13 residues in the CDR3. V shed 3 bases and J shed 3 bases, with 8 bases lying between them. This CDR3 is CASSIDRHTEAFF. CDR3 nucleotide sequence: TGTGCCAGTAGTATTGACAGGCACACTGAAGCTTTCTTT.

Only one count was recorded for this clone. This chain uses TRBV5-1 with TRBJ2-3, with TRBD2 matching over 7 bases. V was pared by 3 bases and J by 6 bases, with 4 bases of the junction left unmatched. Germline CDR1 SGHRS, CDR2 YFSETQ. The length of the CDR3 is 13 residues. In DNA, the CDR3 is TGCGCCAGCAGCTGGGGGGGTTATGATACGCAGTATTTT. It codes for CASSWGGYDTQYF.

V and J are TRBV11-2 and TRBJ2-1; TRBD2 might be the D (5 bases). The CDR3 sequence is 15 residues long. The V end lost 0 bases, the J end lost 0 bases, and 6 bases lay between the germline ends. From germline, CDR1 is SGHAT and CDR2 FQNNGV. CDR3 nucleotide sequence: TGTGCCAGCAGCTTAGACGGGAACTCCTACAATGAGCAGTTCTTC. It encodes CASSLDGNSYNEQFF.

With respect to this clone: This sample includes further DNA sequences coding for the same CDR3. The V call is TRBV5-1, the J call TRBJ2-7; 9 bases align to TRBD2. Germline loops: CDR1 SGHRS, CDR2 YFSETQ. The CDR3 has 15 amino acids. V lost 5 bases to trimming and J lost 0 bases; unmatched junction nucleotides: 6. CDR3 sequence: CASSPQTSGSYEQYF. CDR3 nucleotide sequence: TGCGCCAGCAGTCCCCAGACTAGCGGCTCCTACGAGCAGTACTTC.

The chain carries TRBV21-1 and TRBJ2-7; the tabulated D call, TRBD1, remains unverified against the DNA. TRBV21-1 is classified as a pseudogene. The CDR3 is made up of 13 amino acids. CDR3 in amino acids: CAKPTAKYSEQYF. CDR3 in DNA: TGTGCCAAACCGACAGCTAAATACTCCGAGCAGTACTTC.

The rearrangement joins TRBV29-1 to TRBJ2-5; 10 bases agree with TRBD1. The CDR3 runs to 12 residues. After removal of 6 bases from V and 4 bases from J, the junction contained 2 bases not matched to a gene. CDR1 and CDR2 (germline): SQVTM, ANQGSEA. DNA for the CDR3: TGCAGCGTGGGACAGGGGAGAGAGACCCAGTACTTC. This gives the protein CSVGQGRETQYF.

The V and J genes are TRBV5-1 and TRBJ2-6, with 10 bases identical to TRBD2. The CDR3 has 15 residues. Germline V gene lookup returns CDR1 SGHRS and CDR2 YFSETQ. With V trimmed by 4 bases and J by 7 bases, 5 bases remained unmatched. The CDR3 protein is CASSSLAGAANVLTF. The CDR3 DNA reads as TGCGCCAGCAGCAGTCTAGCGGGGGCCGCCAACGTCCTGACTTTC.

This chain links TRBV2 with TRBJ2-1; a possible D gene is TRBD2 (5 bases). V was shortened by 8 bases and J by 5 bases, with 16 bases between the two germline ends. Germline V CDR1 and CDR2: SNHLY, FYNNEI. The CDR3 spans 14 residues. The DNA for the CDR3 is TGTGCCAGCGACCGAGGGCTGGAGAACAATGAGCAGTTCTTC. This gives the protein CASDRGLENNEQFF.

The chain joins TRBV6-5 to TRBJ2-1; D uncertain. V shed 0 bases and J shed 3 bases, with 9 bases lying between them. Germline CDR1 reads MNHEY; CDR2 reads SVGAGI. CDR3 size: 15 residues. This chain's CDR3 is CASSYSGPFYNEQFF. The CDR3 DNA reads TGTGCCAGCAGTTACTCTGGGCCCTTCTACAATGAGCAGTTCTTC.

The CDR3 bases are TGTGCCAGCAGTGTGAGGACTAGTGGCAATGAGCAGTTCTTC. The encoded protein is CASSVRTSGNEQFF. The V and J genes are TRBV27 and TRBJ2-1; 7 positions agree with TRBD2. This CDR3 region has 14 residues. Germline CDR1 reads MNHEY; CDR2 reads SMNVEV (reference sequence). V shed 5 bases, J shed 6 bases, and the junction held 7 bases outside the gene matches.